The 11 T cell receptor beta chains below come from one sample, sequenced in a study of blood T cell repertoires in COVID-19. The assay was immunoSEQ multiplex PCR, and TCRdb's table has in-frame clones only and misses some. Seen here are about 77,000 clones, roughly 90% observed once, and the top ten hold about a sixth. The specimen was peripheral blood. The origin of the receptors is a woman older than 75 with active or convalescent COVID-19.

The chain links TRBV13 to TRBJ2-2; 13 nucleotides agree with TRBD2. This CDR3 contains 16 residues. Germline V lookup: CDR1 PRHDT, CDR2 FYEKMQ (reference sequence). Trimming removed 5 bases from V and 3 bases from J; junction bases left unmatched: 3. This CDR3 is CASSRTSGGYTGELFF. For the CDR3, the DNA is TGTGCCAGCAGCCGGACTAGCGGGGGTTACACCGGGGAGCTGTTTTTT.

The chain links TRBV6-5 to TRBJ2-1; 10 nucleotides agree with TRBD2. Germline V lookup: CDR1 MNHEY, CDR2 SVGAGI. The V gene end was trimmed by 11 bases and the J gene end by 9 bases; junction bases not matched to a gene: 10. The CDR3 is 13 residues long. CDR3 DNA sequence: TGTGCCGCGAAGTTAGCGGGGGGAAGTGAGCAGTTCTTC. Its protein is CAAKLAGGSEQFF.

This clone was seen only a few times. Other nucleotide sequences from this sample produce the same CDR3. The chain combines TRBV9 with TRBJ2-3, with no clear D. The V end lost 1 base, the J end lost 4 bases, and 4 bases lay between the germline ends. The CDR3 is 12 residues long. Germline loops: CDR1 SGDLS, CDR2 YYNGEE. The chain's CDR3 is CASSVSADTQYF. DNA for the CDR3: TGTGCCAGCAGCGTATCCGCAGATACGCAGTATTTT.

The chain has TRBV28 and TRBJ1-4; D remains unclear. The V gene lost 3 bases and the J gene lost 0 bases, with 5 bases spanning the gap. Germline-derived CDR1 and CDR2 are MDHEN and SYDVKM. This CDR3 region has 14 residues. CDR3 protein: CASSFGATNEKLFF. As DNA, the CDR3 is TGTGCCAGCAGTTTCGGTGCAACTAATGAAAAACTGTTTTTT.

This clone appeared once. This chain links TRBV19 with TRBJ2-5; 12 bases map to TRBD2. V shed 7 bases and J 2 bases; nucleotides not matched to a gene: 5. The CDR3 runs 15 residues. Germline values: CDR1 LNHDA, CDR2 SQIVND (reference sequence). CDR3 protein: CASTPGLAGQETQYF. CDR3 bases: TGTGCCAGTACCCCGGGACTAGCGGGTCAAGAGACCCAGTACTTC.

A single count supports this clone. The chain couples TRBV5-1 to TRBJ1-4; 7 bases are a match to TRBD1. This CDR3 is built from 14 residues. After removal of 3 bases from V and 6 bases from J, the junction contained 5 bases not matched to a gene. Germline CDR1 SGHRS, CDR2 YFSETQ. The CDR3 here is CASSSRGRDEKLFF. DNA of the CDR3: TGCGCCAGCAGCTCGAGGGGGCGTGATGAAAAACTGTTTTTT.

This rearrangement joins TRBV9 to TRBJ2-7; D might be TRBD2 (5 bases). V lost 0 bases and J lost 3, with 10 bases in between. The length of the CDR3 is 14 residues. Germline loops: CDR1 SGDLS, CDR2 YYNGEE. DNA for the CDR3: TGTGCCAGCAGCGTAGGCCGGGATTTCTACGAGCAGTACTTC. Translating it yields CASSVGRDFYEQYF. The full variable domain, with the rest looked up from reference TRBV9 and TRBJ2-7, is DSGVTQTPKHLITATGQRVTLRCSPRSGDLSVYWYQQSLDQGLQFLIQYYNGEERAKGNILERFSAQQFPDLHSELNLSSLELGDSALYFCASSVGRDFYEQYFGPGTRLTVT.

The table lists this clone with a few counts. The J gene is TRBJ2-2, the V gene TRBV7-2; possibly TRBD1 for D (5 bases). The CDR3 runs 12 residues. Germline CDR1 SGHTA, CDR2 FQGNSA. The V gene lost 6 bases and the J gene lost 6 bases, with 8 bases spanning the gap. CDR3 in amino acids: CASRGVPGELFF. The DNA of the CDR3 is TGTGCCAGCAGAGGGGTTCCCGGGGAGCTGTTTTTT.

The rearrangement joins TRBV5-1 to TRBJ2-7; D remains unclear. The length of the CDR3 is 11 residues. Germline-derived CDR1 and CDR2 are SGHRS and YFSETQ. V lost 4 bases, J lost 4 bases, and 6 bases lay in between. CDR3 in DNA: TGCGCCAGCAGCGGCTCATACGAGCAGTACTTC. It codes for CASSGSYEQYF.

This clone came up a few times. The chain recombines TRBV27 with TRBJ1-6; D is unclear. The germline V gene encodes CDR1 MNHEY and CDR2 SMNVEV (reference sequence). Deletions cut 7 bases from V and 7 bases from J, with 14 bases between. The CDR3 is 14 residues long. CDR3 sequence: CASTEATLNSPLHF. As DNA, the CDR3 is TGTGCCAGCACGGAGGCGACACTGAATTCACCCCTCCACTTT.

The genes are TRBV5-6 and TRBJ1-2; 7 nucleotides line up with TRBD1. CDR1 and CDR2 from the germline V gene are SGHDT and YYEEEE. J was trimmed by 1 base and V by 2 bases; bases with no gene match: 5. The CDR3 sequence is 15 residues long. CDR3: CASSFLGTVNYGYTF. The CDR3 nucleotides are TGTGCCAGCAGCTTTTTAGGGACAGTTAACTATGGCTACACCTTC.